A single sample gave rise to the 10 T cell receptor beta chains below, sequenced in a study of cytomegalovirus exposure and HLA in healthy donors. 13 Jbeta primers and 60 Vbeta primers were used for the PCR. Sequencing used immunoSEQ multiplex PCR; TCRdb keeps in-frame clones, though not all of them. The top ten hold 1.2% to 1.5% of the sample, which has 150,000 to 200,000 clones, 70% to 85% seen once. The sample taken for sequencing was PBMCs. Receptor source: a woman under 40 in good health and CMV-seropositive.

The chain links TRBV20-1 to TRBJ2-7; no reliable D call. The CDR3 totals 11 residues. The V end lost 5 bases, the J end lost 3 bases, and 8 bases lay between the germline ends. Germline CDR1 DFQATT, CDR2 SNEGSKA (reference sequence). The DNA of the CDR3 is TGCAGTGCTGCTAGGTACTACGAGCAGTACTTC. It codes for CSAARYYEQYF.

The chain has TRBV19 and TRBJ2-7, with 8 bases identical to TRBD1. Germline lookup yields CDR1 LNHDA and CDR2 SQIVND (reference sequence). The V and J ends lost 5 bases and 2 bases, in that order; junction bases with no gene match: 5. This CDR3 is built from 14 residues. The CDR3 spells CASSARTGPYEQYF. In DNA, the CDR3 is TGTGCCAGTAGTGCTAGGACAGGGCCCTACGAGCAGTACTTC.

The gene calls are TRBV10-1 and TRBJ2-7; 10 bases fit TRBD1. In germline, CDR1 is WNHNN, CDR2 SYGVQD (reference sequence). The CDR3 is made up of 15 amino acids. Unmatched junction bases numbered 11, after V lost 6 bases and J lost 6 bases. The CDR3 reads CASSSGTGERREQYF. The CDR3 nucleotides read TGCGCCAGCAGCTCCGGGACAGGGGAACGGCGCGAGCAGTACTTC.

With regard to this clone: The same CDR3 is also encoded by other DNA sequences in this sample. V usage is TRBV11-3 and J usage is TRBJ2-7; TRBD2 is a possible D gene (6 bases). V shed 4 bases and J shed 3 bases, with 7 bases lying between them. CDR3 size: 12 residues. Per germline, CDR1 SGHNT and CDR2 YENEEA. The CDR3 loop reads CASSSGGYEQYF. The CDR3 DNA follows: TGTGCCAGCAGCTCCGGGGGCTACGAGCAGTACTTC. Using reference TRBV11-3 and TRBJ2-7 for the parts outside the CDR3, the full variable domain is EAGVVQSPRYKIIEKKQPVAFWCNPISGHNTLYWYLQNLGQGPELLIRYENEEAVDDSQLPKDRFSAERLKGVDSTLKIQPAELGDSAVYLCASSSGGYEQYFGPGTRLTVT.

The rearrangement joins TRBV29-1 to TRBJ2-7, with TRBD1 as a possible D gene (6 bases). The ends were cut back, 3 bases at V and 6 bases at J, with 18 bases in the middle. This CDR3 region has 14 residues. Germline V gene sequence: CDR1 SQVTM, CDR2 ANQGSEA. The CDR3 nucleotides are TGCAGCGTTGACGACCCCGGGGCACAGGGCGAGCAGTACTTC. This codes for CSVDDPGAQGEQYF.

This clone has only a few counts. The chain uses TRBV5-1 and TRBJ1-1, with TRBD1 as a possible D gene (5 bases). This CDR3 region has 15 residues. Germline CDR1 and CDR2: SGHRS and YFSETQ. With 6 bases removed from V and 1 base from J, the gap between germline ends came to 16 bases. The CDR3 loop reads CASTQEGAGNTEAFF. The CDR3 nucleotides are TGCGCCAGCACCCAGGAAGGGGCCGGGAACACTGAAGCTTTCTTT.

The chain is built from TRBV10-3 and TRBJ1-2, with a tentative D call TRBD1 (6 bases). Germline values: CDR1 ENHRY, CDR2 SYGVKD. The V and J ends lost 6 bases and 4 bases respectively, with 12 bases between them. This CDR3 region has 13 residues. CDR3 region: CAISPDSPYGYTF. As DNA, the CDR3 is TGTGCCATCAGCCCGGACAGTCCCTATGGCTACACCTTC.

The chain has TRBV30 and TRBJ2-3, with 14 bases aligning to TRBD2. This CDR3 has 18 residues. CDR1 is GTSNPN and CDR2 is SVGIG in the germline V gene (reference sequence). Losses at the gene ends were 4 bases for V and 1 base for J; bases not matched to a gene: 10. CDR3 residues: CAWTRGLAGGRGTDTQYF. In nucleotides, the CDR3 is TGTGCCTGGACCAGAGGACTAGCGGGAGGTCGCGGCACAGATACGCAGTATTTT.

The V gene is TRBV30, the J gene TRBJ2-7; possibly TRBD1 for D (6 bases). The CDR3 consists of 12 residues. CDR1 is GTSNPN and CDR2 is SVGIG in the germline V gene (reference sequence). The CDR3 is CARQEISYEQYF. Written as DNA, the CDR3 is TGTGCTAGACAGGAAATCTCCTACGAGCAGTACTTC.

The chain's CDR3 is CATSPRGVQREGRDTQYF. The CDR3 DNA sequence: TGTGCCACCAGCCCCCGGGGGGTCCAGCGGGAGGGCCGCGATACGCAGTATTTT. The chain recombines TRBV15 with TRBJ2-3, with 10 bases aligning to TRBD2. V gave up 5 bases and J gave up 6 bases; unmatched junction bases: 17. The CDR3 has 18 amino acids. The germline CDR1 and CDR2 sequences are LNHNV and YYDKDF (reference sequence).